This TCR beta chain appears in the sequencing data of a study of spatial heterogeneity in lung cancer. Background on the study: Alpha-chain sequences were consistently detected in smaller numbers than beta-chain sequences. On average, each unique TCR and UMI combination appeared more than ten times in raw reads.

Sample time point: blood at routine non-recurrence follow-up after resection. Sequencing of whole RNA from tumor, nontumor lung or frozen PBMC involved no sorting. Looked up from germline, CDR1 is KGHSH and CDR2 is LQKENI. The V and J ends lost 1 base and 0 bases respectively, with 16 bases between them. This CDR3 has 18 residues. In the library, each TCR cDNA molecule bore its own unique molecular identifier. TCRdb re-called the 5' RACE reads with MiXCR, one entry per CDR3 protein. The repertoire holds around 110,000 distinct CDR3 sequences, with 12% as singletons. The clonotype originates from a male donor with early-stage non-small cell lung cancer. The material was PBMCs, obtained at follow-up. The J gene is TRBJ1-5, the V gene TRBV18, with a tentative D call TRBD1 (5 bases). The DNA of the CDR3 is TGTGCCAGCTCACCACGTCCCACAGGAATTTATAGCAATCAGCCCCAGCATTTT. Translating gives CASSPRPTGIYSNQPQHF.